This TCR beta chain was documented in a study of cytomegalovirus exposure and HLA in healthy donors (dated by TCRdb to about 2017). About the full investigation: An earlier analysis of some 600 of the donors reported 276 Gb of sequence data and 100 million to 120 million unique TCR beta sequences obtained from around 170 million T cells. Using immunosequencing, the study profiled T cell repertoires from fewer than 850 subjects and related those repertoires to cytomegalovirus serostatus. Class I and class II HLA loci were covered by the typing at four-digit resolution. The study combined high-throughput TCR immunosequencing, statistical association of individual TCRs with disease status, and machine learning to predict cytomegalovirus infection status. Along with the roughly 710-subject first cohort, a separate validation cohort of over a hundred different subjects was used. Every repertoire in the discovery cohort had been generated on one and the same sequencing platform. On average, around 200,000 unique TCR beta nucleotide sequences were sequenced per donor among 398 genotyped donors of the cohort, with roughly 20% of those sequences being non-productive. To study patterns of TCR occurrence, a later analysis re-analyzed previously published TCR beta repertoires from 600 to 750 donors and added high-resolution HLA genotyping. In the later analysis, no new phenotypic data were used to find candidate immune exposures; instead, reliance was placed on TCR beta sequences and their occurrence across donors. The study aimed to test whether cataloging public T cell receptors could reveal signatures of past pathogen exposure. Alongside the repertoire data, information on donor age, sex, ethnicity and CMV serostatus was compiled. An earlier analysis of approximately 580 of the donors used high-throughput TCR beta sequencing to judge whether each TCR beta V gene segment behaved as functional or pseudogenic. Four or five DR-DQ haplotypes were handled as single units for association and clustering because linkage in the cohort was strong. A later genetic analysis used genome-wide SNP genotypes for about 60% of the 666 donors, treating that subset as a discovery cohort. Typing coverage varied by locus: roughly 620-630 donors for A, B, C, DRB1 and DQB1; 500 to 550 for DQA1; 606 for DPA1; roughly 470 for DPB1. The genetic ancestry cluster associated with self-reported Caucasian donors included 80% to 90% of the 300 to 450 genotyped donors. Approximately 300 gigabases of sequencing data and approximately 92 million unique TCR sequences made up an early release that covered 640 HLA-typed donors.

The cohort was made up of approximately 700 healthy bone marrow donors. Cohort members were all nominally healthy when sampled, although unrecorded immune exposures were likely present. The donor was CMV seronegative and belonged to the group of around 400 seronegative cohort members. A peripheral blood sample was provided by each donor, and peripheral blood mononuclear cells were used for TCR beta sequencing. Genomic DNA extraction from the blood cell samples was performed with the Qiagen DNeasy Blood Extraction Kit. Beyond this particular receptor, the publication reports: In this cohort, only TCR beta chains were sequenced, and detectable features were limited by the absence of alpha or paired-chain data. The authors suggested that the approach could potentially be extended to other disease states and immunological phenotypes. A later genetic analysis associated a missense DCLRE1C variant with V-gene and J-gene trimming of TCR beta chains, and an independent cohort replicated the association. Specific HLA alleles were associated with over 15,000 TCR beta sequences at a false discovery rate of 0.05 in a later analysis. Correlated functional status among segregating V segments might reflect linkage disequilibrium, but an unknown experimental factor could not be ruled out. Strong co-occurrence of HLA alleles, especially DR and DQ, made assigning TCR associations to individual alleles difficult. A further reported finding was that TCR beta sequences accurately predicted the HLA-A and HLA-B alleles for most subjects in the first cohort. Because the 87-base-pair reads could not distinguish some IMGT-functional V segments, including TRBV6-2 and TRBV6-3, those segments were excluded. The only immune exposure information available for the cohort was CMV serostatus. In a later analysis, several top co-occurrence clusters were reported to appear linked to parvovirus B19, influenza, CMV and Epstein-Barr virus. Cytomegalovirus status was reported to be diagnosed by the classifier with high specificity and sensitivity in both the original and validation cohorts. The sequencing pipeline was judged likely to have produced a cluster of highly shared sequence variants as a technical artifact. In a later analysis, HLA-associated TCR beta chains showed more clonal expansion and lower generation probabilities than non-associated chains that were equally common. Three of the identified cytomegalovirus-associated TCR beta chains were confirmed in vitro to be specific for cytomegalovirus antigens. A later analysis found that TCR association rates varied across HLA loci, with DRB1 alleles showing the most associated TCRs and HLA-C alleles the fewest. Sequencing depth was assumed to be roughly uniform across donors in the presence/absence analyses, though that assumption may not hold. Because counts were too low, some 16 rarely observed V segments, including chromosome 9 orphons, were excluded from the earlier analysis of roughly 580 of the donors. Most TCR sequences were seen in very few donors, while some public TCRs were found in many individuals. Because HLA typing was missing for some donors at each locus, association tests included only the typed subset. In a later analysis, most CMV-associated TCR beta chains were found to appear HLA-restricted, with HLA associations seemingly driven largely by CMV exposure. According to a later genetic analysis, donors in an Asian-associated ancestry cluster had fewer N-insertions in productive TCRs than the approximately 610-donor mean. A total of some 180 TCR beta chains were listed by the study as associated with cytomegalovirus. In an earlier analysis of some 500 of the donors, most TCR beta V segments were observed in productive rearrangements about 87% or about 30% of the time, broadly matching IMGT annotations.

Library prep was done by the immunoSEQ multiplex PCR assay. For the multiplex PCR, a mixture combining 60 forward primers for TCR Vbeta segments and 13 reverse primers for TCR Jbeta segments was used. The CDR3 region of rearranged TCR beta genes was amplified from genomic DNA by a multiplex PCR assay. The Illumina HiSeq System was used to sequence the amplified TCR beta libraries as 87-base-pair reads. In the original analysis: A later analysis tallied roughly 78 million unique TCR beta chains across the roughly 610 repertoires, and approximately 9.9 million of those chains were shared by two or more donors. A nearest-neighbor algorithm error-corrected the raw reads and collapsed the reads into unique sequences, merging closely related sequences to remove PCR and sequencing errors. Alignment of CDR3 sequences to IMGT reference sequences was used to assign V, D and J gene segments. Each retained sequence needed at least a six-nucleotide match to both a V gene segment and a J gene segment. A rearrangement counted as productive if the CDR3 had no stop codons and remained in frame with V and J, and every other rearrangement counted as non-productive. CDR3 was defined according to IMGT convention as the region running from the second conserved V-encoded cysteine to the conserved J-encoded phenylalanine. The earlier analysis of fewer than 700 of the donors excluded sequences that lacked an unambiguous match to a single V gene segment. In an earlier analysis of 450 to 700 of the donors, V segments were called functional above 56.7% productive rearrangements and were called segregating when the between-donor standard deviation exceeded 5%. A statistical classification framework was built to diagnose cytomegalovirus status from the catalog of TCR beta chain sequences. V and J gene assignment, in a later analysis, came from comparing TCR nucleotide sequences with IMGT/GENE-DB human TR gene sequences. The TCRdist pipeline was used in a later analysis to assign CDR3 sequences and most-parsimonious VDJ recombination scenarios. In a later analysis, every TCR beta chain was defined by the combination of its CDR3 amino acid sequence and its V-gene family, and reads without a unique V-gene family were dropped. As a way to deal with suspected cross-contamination and a sequencing artifact, a later analysis dropped roughly 620 nucleotide sequences that were highly shared and had low generation probability. In a later analysis, a clonal expansion index for each public chain was calculated from normalized within-repertoire ranks of inferred template counts. In a later analysis, generation probabilities were computed with a VDJ recombination model fitted to out-of-frame rearrangements, and the resulting probabilities were checked against IGoR. In a later analysis, TCR-TCR, TCR-HLA and TCR-CMV co-occurrence was scored with hypergeometric tests, and a repertoire-size bias correction was applied to TCR pairs. False discovery rates were estimated in a later analysis by permuting HLA or CMV assignments 20 times. In a later analysis, co-occurring TCRs were grouped using DBSCAN, and TCRdist sequence similarity was added for clustering within HLA-allele-positive subsets. Repertoires with fewer than 30,000 or more than 120,000 public chains were left out of co-occurrence clustering, as were about 5 repertoires with anomalous nucleotide sharing. As stored in TCRdb, this immuneACCESS dataset retains in-frame rearrangements with V and J assigned. A fraction of the clones does not appear; measured against another copy, unresolved V genes explain less than half of the discrepancy, and the remainder lacks a known reason. V, J and clone size derive from that table, while D and trimming were established from the DNA sequence. This sample's records show 100,000 to 150,000 clones. The top ten hold about 1.6% of the sample.

Regarding this clone: Which antigen it targets is not known.

V is trimmed back by 6 bases and J by 7 bases, and the junction contains 9 bases that no gene match accounts for. For CDR1 and CDR2, the germline V gene (reference sequence) lists LNHNV and YYDKDF. Reading from cysteine to phenylalanine, the CDR3 counts 14 amino acids. Only CDR3 DNA remains: 42 bases, in frame from the first base. The sequenced material came from PBMCs. The chain employs TRBV15 and TRBJ2-1; TRBD2 lines up with 7 middle nucleotides. This receptor was identified in a middle-aged woman in good health and CMV-seronegative. The nucleotides are TGTGCCACCAGGGACCGGGAGGAGGGGAATGAGCAGTTCTTC. This encodes CATRDREEGNEQFF.